This T cell receptor beta chain was observed in a study of blood T cells in healthy people across ages. CDR3 length: 13 amino acids. Germline CDR1 and CDR2: MDHEN and SYDVKM. Trimming removed 5 bases at V and 8 bases at J, with 15 bases between. Through a sample-barcoded 5' primer and a J-beta primer mix, a second PCR was run for roughly 6 to 11 cycles. TCRdb called the 5' RACE reads again in MiXCR, with one record for every CDR3 protein. The sample has 710,000 or so distinct CDR3 sequences; approximately 31% are singletons. This clonotype was observed a handful of times. The sequence was obtained from a woman older than 75 in good health. The rearrangement uses TRBV28 and TRBJ1-1; D unclear. The sample comprised blood. DNA for the CDR3: TGTGCCAGCAGTCTTCCCGGTAAGAGGGAAGCTTTCTTT. This gives the protein CASSLPGKREAFF.